These 24 T cell receptor beta chains came from one sample sequenced in a study of T cell repertoires in aging, cancer and after chemotherapy. TRB rearrangements spanning V, D and J were amplified using mixed TRB-A/B primers. MiXCR, run by TCRdb on the multiplex PCR reads, gives a single entry per CDR3 protein. The data show about 1,300 distinct CDR3 sequences, with roughly 21% seen just once and roughly 71% held by the top ten. Peripheral blood genomic DNA, not sorted cells or RNA, was the template. Source material: blood. Source of these receptors: a human donor with a solid tumor.

This clonotype is judged medium-sized. The CDR3 nucleotides are TGTGCCAGCAGTGAGAAGGCGGACAGGGGGTCTAATTCACCCCTCCACTTT. It codes for CASSEKADRGSNSPLHF. The chain has TRBV6-1 and TRBJ1-6; TRBD1 agrees at 10 bases. With V trimmed by 3 bases and J by 6 bases, 8 bases remained unmatched. The CDR3 consists of 17 residues. CDR1 is MNHNS, CDR2 SASEGT, per germline.

Within the sample, this clonotype is medium-sized. Germline and junction disagree at one end, which may indicate a read error. The V and J genes are TRBV6-1 and TRBJ1-6; D gene ambiguous. The CDR3 spans 13 residues. Per germline, CDR1 MNHNS and CDR2 SASEGT. The CDR3 region is CASSEKENSPLHF. The CDR3, as DNA: TGTGCCAGTAGTGAAAAGGAGAATTCACCCCTCCACTTT.

As for this clonotype: One junction end disagrees with the germline gene, perhaps due to a read error. The chain is built from TRBV5-1 and TRBJ1-2; maybe TRBD1 (6 bases). This CDR3 comprises 14 residues. Germline V gene sequence: CDR1 SGHRS, CDR2 YFSETQ. The CDR3 DNA is TGCGCCAACAGCTTGGCCGACAGGTTCGATGGCTACACCTTC. The encoded protein is CANSLADRFDGYTF.

Only a few counts were recorded for this clonotype. V and J are TRBV20-1 and TRBJ2-3; TRBD2 matches at 7 bases. The CDR3 totals 15 residues. Germline V lookup: CDR1 DFQATT, CDR2 SNEGSKA (reference sequence). Trimming took 1 base from V and 3 from J; bases not matched to a gene: 7. The CDR3 sequence: CSARVSTSPTDTQYF. DNA for the CDR3: TGCAGTGCTAGAGTCTCGACTAGCCCAACAGATACGCAGTATTTT.

This clonotype was seen more than once but under ten times. The rearrangement links TRBV12-3 or TRBV12-4 to TRBJ2-3, with a possible D match to TRBD2 (7 bases). The CDR3 has 16 amino acids. V gave up 6 bases and J gave up 3 bases, with 19 bases separating them. The CDR3, as DNA: TGTGCCAGCAGCCCCCCTTTAGGGGGGGGGACAGATACGCAGTATTTT. Protein product: CASSPPLGGGTDTQYF.

By share, this clonotype counts as large. The chain combines TRBV29-1 with TRBJ2-5; the D gene is possibly TRBD2 (5 bases). The V end lost 3 bases, the J end lost 10 bases, and 21 bases lay between the germline ends. This CDR3 spans 14 amino acids. Per the germline V gene, CDR1 is SQVTM and CDR2 is ANQGSEA. The CDR3 bases are TGCAGCGTTGAGCGGGCCGCTGTCGAGGATGGCCAGTACTTC. Its translation is CSVERAAVEDGQYF. Full variable domain (remainder filled in from reference TRBV29-1 and TRBJ2-5): SAVISQKPSRDICQRGTSLTIQCQVDSQVTMMFWYRQQPGQSLTLIATANQGSEATYESGFVIDKFPISRPNLTFSTLTVSNMSPEDSSIYLCSVERAAVEDGQYFGPGTRLLVL.

This clonotype is categorized as medium-sized. The chain is built from TRBV12-3 or TRBV12-4 and TRBJ1-6, with a tentative D call TRBD1 (5 bases). This CDR3 is built from 15 residues. V gave up 5 bases and J gave up 1 base, with 9 bases separating them. As DNA, the CDR3 is TGTGCCAGCAGTAACCGACAGTCCTATAATTCACCCCTCCACTTT. Its protein is CASSNRQSYNSPLHF.

This clonotype is medium-sized within its sample. This sequence joins TRBV29-1 and TRBJ2-2; weak D call: TRBD1 (5 bases). The ends were cut back, 5 bases at V and 0 bases at J, with 10 bases in the middle. The CDR3 consists of 14 residues. Per the germline V gene, CDR1 is SQVTM and CDR2 is ANQGSEA. The CDR3 here is CSVSRQTNTGELFF. For the CDR3, the DNA is TGCAGCGTTTCCCGACAGACGAACACCGGGGAGCTGTTTTTT.

This clonotype is medium-sized (0.01 to 0.1%) within its sample. CDR3 DNA sequence: TGTGCCAGCAGCCATCTCCCGGGGACGGTCAACTATGGCTACACCTTC. It encodes CASSHLPGTVNYGYTF. This chain connects TRBV12-3 or TRBV12-4 to TRBJ1-2; maybe TRBD1 (5 bases). This CDR3 region has 16 residues. The V gene lost 6 bases and the J gene lost 2 bases, with 19 bases spanning the gap.

This clonotype has a single count. The chain couples TRBV28 to TRBJ1-4, with a possible D match to TRBD1 (5 bases). Germline CDR1 is MDHEN and CDR2 is SYDVKM. The CDR3 loop spans 13 amino acids. Trimming cost V 6 bases and J 7 bases, with 12 bases left between them. CDR3 loop: CASRRRGTEKLFF. Here the CDR3 DNA reads TGTGCCAGCAGGAGAAGGGGTACTGAAAAACTGTTTTTT.

The rearrangement uses TRBV6-1 and TRBJ1-2, with 10 positions matching TRBD1. The CDR3 is made up of 14 amino acids. J gave up 4 bases and V 8 bases, and 7 bases lay outside the gene matches. Germline V lookup: CDR1 MNHNS, CDR2 SASEGT. The CDR3 here is CASLTGGFIYGYTF. The CDR3 nucleotides are TGTGCCAGCCTGACAGGGGGCTTTATCTATGGCTACACCTTC.

This chain connects TRBV5-1 to TRBJ1-2; D unclear. The V gene's germline CDR1 is SGHRS and CDR2 YFSETQ. CDR3 length: 14 residues. The V and J ends lost 2 bases and 4 bases respectively, with 12 bases between them. CDR3 bases: TGCGCCAGCAGCTTCCCCTCCGCGGGCTATGGCTACACCTTC. Amino acid sequence: CASSFPSAGYGYTF.

This clonotype is labeled as medium-sized (0.01 to 0.1%). The chain combines TRBV27 with TRBJ2-7; TRBD2 aligns across 7 bases. V was pared by 0 bases and J by 3 bases, with 5 bases of the junction left unmatched. Germline V gene data show CDR1 as MNHEY and CDR2 as SMNVEV (reference sequence). The CDR3 contains 15 residues. The CDR3 is CASSLSGGGDYEQYF. The CDR3 DNA follows: TGTGCCAGCAGTTTATCGGGCGGGGGAGACTACGAGCAGTACTTC.

In its sample, this clonotype ranks as medium-sized. CDR3 bases: TGCAGTGCTAGAAAGTCCCAGGGGGGCTACGAGCAGTACTTC. Amino acids: CSARKSQGGYEQYF. V and J are TRBV20-1 and TRBJ2-7; D may be TRBD1 (7 bases). V was clipped by 2 bases and J by 3 bases, with 14 bases between them. The CDR3 covers 14 residues. Germline CDR1 and CDR2: DFQATT and SNEGSKA (reference sequence).

By sample share, this clonotype is medium-sized (0.01 to 0.1%). The chain joins TRBV20-1 to TRBJ2-3; 10 positions agree with TRBD2. V dropped 6 bases and J dropped 6; count of bases not matched to a gene: 12. Looked up from germline, CDR1 is DFQATT and CDR2 is SNEGSKA (reference sequence). This CDR3 spans 15 amino acids. The CDR3 nucleotides are TGCAGTGCAGAGGGAGGGCTAGCGGGGGTGGATACGCAGTATTTT. It yields the protein CSAEGGLAGVDTQYF.

A few counts support this clonotype. The chain uses TRBV5-1 and TRBJ2-7; 10 bases agree with TRBD1. CDR1 is SGHRS, CDR2 YFSETQ, per germline. This CDR3 contains 14 residues. Trimming removed 2 bases from V and 6 bases from J; junction bases left unmatched: 5. CDR3 nucleotide sequence: TGCGCCAGCAGCTTAACCGGGACAGGGGTCGAGCAGTACTTC. This gives the protein CASSLTGTGVEQYF. Together with reference TRBV5-1 and TRBJ2-7, the CDR3 gives the full variable domain: KAGVTQTPRYLIKTRGQQVTLSCSPISGHRSVSWYQQTPGQGLQFLFEYFSETQRNKGNFPGRFSGRQFSNSRSEMNVSTLELGDSALYLCASSLTGTGVEQYFGPGTRLTVT.

Relative to its sample, this clonotype is medium-sized. The chain joins TRBV6-1 to TRBJ2-7; D is uncertain. Germline CDR1 is MNHNS and CDR2 is SASEGT. The CDR3 sequence is 15 residues long. Trimming left V 4 bases short and J 2 bases short, with 15 bases between. The CDR3 protein is CASSVSPDGTYEQYF. As DNA, the CDR3 is TGTGCCAGCAGTGTATCCCCGGACGGAACCTACGAGCAGTACTTC.

This clonotype is judged medium-sized. The V gene is TRBV6-5, the J gene TRBJ1-1; D possibly corresponds to TRBD1 (5 bases). The CDR3 is 12 residues long. Trimming took off 6 bases at V and 0 bases at J, with 5 bases between the two ends. Looked up from germline, CDR1 is MNHEY and CDR2 is SVGAGI. The CDR3 sequence is CASRTVNTEAFF. CDR3 nucleotides: TGTGCCAGCAGGACAGTGAACACTGAAGCTTTCTTT.

The chain uses TRBV7-9 and TRBJ1-2; 7 bases match TRBD1. V lost 2 bases, J lost 0 bases, and 9 bases stayed unmatched. This CDR3 region has 17 residues. Germline V gives CDR1 SEHNR, CDR2 FQNEAQ (reference sequence). CDR3 region: CASSLSRAGGANYGYTF. The CDR3 nucleotides read TGTGCCAGCAGCTTAAGTAGGGCAGGGGGAGCTAACTATGGCTACACCTTC. The full variable domain, in which reference TRBV7-9 and TRBJ1-2 provide the parts outside the CDR3, is DTGVSQNPRHKITKRGQNVTFRCDPISEHNRLYWYRQTLGQGPEFLTYFQNEAQLEKSRLLSDRFSAERPKGSFSTLEIQRTEQGDSAMYLCASSLSRAGGANYGYTFGSGTRLTVV.

This clonotype was detected a few times. The J gene is TRBJ2-5, the V gene TRBV28, with 8 bases lining up with TRBD2. Germline lookup yields CDR1 MDHEN and CDR2 SYDVKM. This CDR3 contains 13 residues. V gave up 4 bases and J gave up 7 bases; unmatched junction bases: 5. The chain's CDR3 is CASSSGLAWTQYF. As DNA, the CDR3 is TGTGCCAGCAGTTCCGGACTAGCCTGGACCCAGTACTTC. Based on the CDR3 plus reference TRBV28 and TRBJ2-5, the full variable domain is DVKVTQSSRYLVKRTGEKVFLECVQDMDHENMFWYRQDPGLGLRLIYFSYDVKMKEKGDIPEGYSVSREKKERFSLILESASTNQTSMYLCASSSGLAWTQYFGPGTRLLVL.

The rearrangement links TRBV5-1 to TRBJ2-7, with 10 bases fitting TRBD1. The length of the CDR3 is 19 residues. Germline V lookup: CDR1 SGHRS, CDR2 YFSETQ. J gave up 0 bases and V 4 bases, and 16 bases lay outside the gene matches. The CDR3 reads CASSGGDRGLRPSSYEQYF. CDR3 bases: TGCGCCAGCAGCGGGGGGGACAGGGGCCTAAGACCCAGCTCCTACGAGCAGTACTTC.

The chain joins TRBV4-3 to TRBJ1-2, with 7 bases matching TRBD1. The CDR3 sequence is 19 residues long. Germline V gives CDR1 LGHNA, CDR2 YSLEER. After removal of 0 bases from V and 6 bases from J, the junction contained 19 bases not matched to a gene. The CDR3 loop is CASSQDGVAGGSEPNGYTF. CDR3 nucleotides: TGCGCCAGCAGCCAAGATGGAGTAGCAGGGGGATCGGAGCCAAATGGCTACACCTTC.

This clonotype has just a few counts. V gene TRBV7-2 combines with J gene TRBJ1-5; no reliable D call. V was trimmed by 1 base and J by 1 base, leaving 11 bases between them. Germline CDR1 SGHTA, CDR2 FQGNSA. The CDR3 has 16 amino acids. CDR3 amino acids: CASSLVGGSSNQPQHF. The CDR3 DNA is TGTGCCAGCAGCTTAGTAGGAGGATCGAGCAATCAGCCCCAGCATTTT.

Within the sample, this clonotype is medium-sized. Its ends do not fully match the called genes, so a read error is possible. The chain uses TRBV7-2 and TRBJ2-2; D is perhaps TRBD1 or TRBD2 (6 bases each). CDR3 length equals 14 residues. Germline CDR1 SGHTA, CDR2 FQGNSA. DNA for the CDR3: TGTGCCAGCAGCTCAACGCCCTCGAGCAGGGGCGGGATTTTT. Its protein is CASSSTPSSRGGIF.